Following are 27 T cell receptor beta chains from one sample sequenced in a study of blood T cell repertoires in COVID-19. The repertoire was sequenced with immunoSEQ multiplex PCR; TCRdb's copy has only in-frame clones and lacks some. The sample lists 90,000 to 130,000 clones; about 88% were seen once. Sequencing input: peripheral blood. The receptors originated from a woman in her forties or fifties with acute or convalescent COVID-19.

CDR3 sequence: CASSPELLSTDTQYF. CDR3 DNA: TGTGCCAGCTCACCCGAACTTCTGAGCACAGATACGCAGTATTTT. V is TRBV18 and J is TRBJ2-3; D uncertain. V was pared by 3 bases and J by 0 bases, with 10 bases between. In germline, CDR1 is KGHSH, CDR2 LQKENI. The CDR3 contains 15 residues.

This clone was counted a single time. This chain links TRBV2 with TRBJ1-2; D unresolved. V was trimmed by 4 bases and J by 2 bases, leaving 11 bases between them. Looked up from germline, CDR1 is SNHLY and CDR2 is FYNNEI. The CDR3 covers 14 residues. The CDR3 region is CASSGKRENYGYTF. The CDR3 nucleotides read TGTGCCAGCAGTGGTAAGAGGGAGAACTATGGCTACACCTTC.

The chain links TRBV28 to TRBJ2-2; tentatively, D is TRBD2 (6 bases). CDR1 is MDHEN and CDR2 is SYDVKM in the germline V gene. Trimming removed 6 bases from V and 2 bases from J, with 10 bases in between. This CDR3 region has 14 residues. DNA for the CDR3: TGTGCCAGCAGGCGGGACCCAAACACCGGGGAGCTGTTTTTT. Its protein is CASRRDPNTGELFF.

The count of this clone is one. The chain links TRBV27 to TRBJ1-3, with D perhaps TRBD1 (6 bases). The length of the CDR3 is 15 residues. From germline, CDR1 is MNHEY and CDR2 SMNVEV (reference sequence). The ends were cut back, 5 bases at V and 0 bases at J, with 11 bases in the middle. The CDR3 sequence is CASSPDRSSGNTIYF. The CDR3 DNA reads TGTGCCAGCAGTCCCGACAGGAGCTCTGGAAACACCATATATTTT.

This clone has a single count. The chain carries TRBV28 and TRBJ2-7; 8 bases are shared with TRBD1. After removal of 5 bases from V and 0 bases from J, the junction contained 6 bases not matched to a gene. Germline lookup yields CDR1 MDHEN and CDR2 SYDVKM. The CDR3 is 15 residues long. The CDR3 here is CASSTQGAGSYEQYF. In DNA form, the CDR3 reads TGTGCCAGCAGTACTCAGGGGGCTGGCTCCTACGAGCAGTACTTC.

The J gene is TRBJ1-4, the V gene TRBV19; D gene unclear. Germline loops: CDR1 LNHDA, CDR2 SQIVND (reference sequence). CDR3 length: 14 amino acids. V lost 2 bases and J 4 bases, leaving 8 bases between the germline ends. The CDR3 DNA is TGTGCCAGTAGTATACGAGAGGGTAATGAAAAACTGTTTTTT. This codes for CASSIREGNEKLFF.

This clone was picked up one time. The CDR3 nucleotides are TGTGCCAGCAGTTACTCGGGGAGGGGGAATGAGCAGTTCTTC. Translating gives CASSYSGRGNEQFF. This chain links TRBV6-5 with TRBJ2-1; a weak D match, TRBD2 (7 bases). This CDR3 has 14 amino acids. Germline assignment: CDR1 MNHEY and CDR2 SVGAGI. Trimming left V 0 bases short and J 7 bases short, with 10 bases between.

This clone was seen a single time. The V gene is TRBV6-6, the J gene TRBJ2-7; 9 bases map to TRBD1. Germline assignment: CDR1 MNHNY and CDR2 SVGAGI (reference sequence). V dropped 5 bases and J dropped 5; count of bases not matched to a gene: 4. This CDR3 comprises 13 residues. DNA of the CDR3: TGTGCCAGCAGTGCCCGGACAGGGGACGAGCAGTACTTC. Its translation is CASSARTGDEQYF.

This clone appeared a single time. V usage is TRBV5-1 and J usage is TRBJ2-3, with TRBD2 identical over 8 bases. The V and J ends lost 5 bases and 4 bases, in that order; junction bases with no gene match: 15. The CDR3 has 17 residues. CDR1 and CDR2 from the germline V gene are SGHRS and YFSETQ. The chain's CDR3 is CASSTPGLVREADTQYF. The CDR3 nucleotides are TGCGCCAGCAGTACCCCCGGGCTAGTGCGGGAGGCAGATACGCAGTATTTT.

Note on this clone: Other DNA sequences in this sample translate to the same CDR3. This chain uses TRBV11-2 with TRBJ2-3; 14 nucleotides line up with TRBD2. The CDR3 runs to 16 residues. The germline V gene encodes CDR1 SGHAT and CDR2 FQNNGV. The ends lost 1 base at V and 5 bases at J; junction bases unmatched: 2. This CDR3 reads CASSLGLAGGGDTQYF. CDR3 nucleotide sequence: TGTGCCAGCAGCTTAGGACTAGCGGGAGGGGGAGATACGCAGTATTTT.

V and J are TRBV27 and TRBJ1-5; TRBD1 agrees at 10 bases. V was pared by 2 bases and J by 5 bases, with 18 bases of the junction left unmatched. The CDR3 consists of 20 residues. CDR1 is MNHEY and CDR2 is SMNVEV in the germline V gene (reference sequence). The CDR3 DNA follows: TGTGCCAGCAGTTTACCAGGAAAGGGACAGGGGATGGGTAAGTATCAGCCCCAGCATTTT. Translation: CASSLPGKGQGMGKYQPQHF.

V gene TRBV3-1 (or the pseudogene TRBV3-2) combines with J gene TRBJ2-6; tentatively, D is TRBD1 (6 bases). The V end lost 3 bases, the J end lost 3 bases, and 9 bases lay between the germline ends. Germline V gene lookup returns CDR1 LGHDT and CDR2 YNNKEL (reference sequence). This CDR3 has 15 amino acids. CDR3 protein: CASSHRGSGANVLTF. The CDR3 coding sequence is TGTGCCAGCAGCCACAGGGGAAGTGGGGCCAACGTCCTGACTTTC.

The V and J genes are TRBV18 and TRBJ2-7; 9 bases map to TRBD1. Germline CDR1 is KGHSH and CDR2 is LQKENI. The CDR3 has 15 residues. V was pared by 6 bases and J by 0 bases, with 6 bases of the junction left unmatched. Here the CDR3 DNA reads TGTGCCAGCTCCGAGGGGACAGGGAGCTCCTACGAGCAGTACTTC. This translates into CASSEGTGSSYEQYF.

This chain joins TRBV29-1 and TRBJ1-4; D possibly corresponds to TRBD1 (6 bases). CDR1 is SQVTM, CDR2 ANQGSEA, per germline. Trimming removed 7 bases from V and 0 bases from J, with 15 bases in between. The CDR3 sequence is 15 residues long. For the CDR3, the DNA is TGCAGCGCCCAAGGGGCAGGGGCAACTAATGAAAAACTGTTTTTT. Translation gives CSAQGAGATNEKLFF.

This chain uses TRBV2 with TRBJ2-3; a possible D gene is TRBD2 (5 bases). Looked up from germline, CDR1 is SNHLY and CDR2 is FYNNEI. The V end lost 7 bases, the J end lost 3 bases, and 11 bases lay between the germline ends. The CDR3 loop spans 13 amino acids. The CDR3 reads CASKDPGTDTQYF. The CDR3 DNA sequence: TGTGCCAGCAAGGACCCGGGGACAGATACGCAGTATTTT. Based on the CDR3 plus reference TRBV2 and TRBJ2-3, the full variable domain is EPEVTQTPSHQVTQMGQEVILRCVPISNHLYFYWYRQILGQKVEFLVSFYNNEISEKSEIFDDQFSVERPDGSNFTLKIRSTKLEDSAMYFCASKDPGTDTQYFGPGTRLTVL.

The V and J genes are TRBV5-1 and TRBJ2-6; D is unresolved. Germline V gives CDR1 SGHRS, CDR2 YFSETQ. The ends were cut back, 4 bases at V and 0 bases at J, with 11 bases in the middle. The CDR3 has 16 amino acids. CDR3: CASSVPGSSGANVLTF. CDR3 bases: TGCGCCAGCAGCGTTCCAGGTAGCTCTGGGGCCAACGTCCTGACTTTC.

CDR3 in amino acids: CASSPRQDEKLFF. The CDR3 nucleotides are TGTGCCAGCTCACCCCGCCAGGATGAAAAACTGTTTTTT. The chain carries TRBV18 and TRBJ1-4; D uncertain. In germline, CDR1 is KGHSH, CDR2 LQKENI. Trimming stripped 3 bases from V and 6 bases from J, with 8 bases between. This CDR3 region has 13 residues.

The V and J genes are TRBV15 and TRBJ2-1, with TRBD2 matching over 7 bases. The germline V gene encodes CDR1 LNHNV and CDR2 YYDKDF (reference sequence). Unmatched junction bases numbered 11, after V lost 8 bases and J lost 1 base. The CDR3 covers 16 residues. In nucleotides, the CDR3 is TGTGCCACCGCACCCCCAGGCGGGAGATCCTACAATGAGCAGTTCTTC. Its protein product is CATAPPGGRSYNEQFF.

The rearrangement uses TRBV5-1 and TRBJ2-7; D may be TRBD1 (6 bases). V was clipped by 0 bases and J by 3 bases, with 16 bases between them. Germline V gene lookup returns CDR1 SGHRS and CDR2 YFSETQ. The CDR3 is made up of 16 amino acids. CDR3 in amino acids: CASSLEPGAVGYEQYF. DNA of the CDR3: TGCGCCAGCAGCTTGGAACCAGGGGCGGTTGGCTACGAGCAGTACTTC.

V gene TRBV5-1 combines with J gene TRBJ2-3; TRBD2 matches at 8 bases. Germline trimming cut 0 bases from V and 0 bases from J; bases unmatched to any gene: 3. The CDR3 totals 16 residues. Germline values: CDR1 SGHRS, CDR2 YFSETQ. CDR3 sequence reads: CASSLASGSSTDTQYF. CDR3 sequence (DNA): TGCGCCAGCAGCTTGGCTAGCGGGTCTAGCACAGATACGCAGTATTTT.

This clone was found once. The genes are TRBV24-1 and TRBJ2-5; 12 bases map to TRBD1. Germline CDR1 is KGHDR and CDR2 is SFDVKD. After removal of 5 bases from V and 5 bases from J, the junction contained 8 bases not matched to a gene. This CDR3 contains 16 residues. For the CDR3, the DNA is TGTGCCACCAGTGGCGCAGGGGACAGGGGGCCGGAGACCCAGTACTTC. It specifies CATSGAGDRGPETQYF.

This clone showed up just once. The CDR3 DNA follows: TGTGCCAGCAGCCCGGCTGGACAGGGGAACACTGAAGCTTTCTTT. Encoded protein: CASSPAGQGNTEAFF. The chain links TRBV7-9 to TRBJ1-1; 8 bases align to TRBD1. The CDR3 covers 15 residues. Germline CDR1 is SEHNR and CDR2 is FQNEAQ (reference sequence). Trimming removed 5 bases from V and 1 base from J; junction bases left unmatched: 6. Full variable domain (missing parts from reference TRBV7-9 and TRBJ1-1): DTGVSQNPRHKITKRGQNVTFRCDPISEHNRLYWYRQTLGQGPEFLTYFQNEAQLEKSRLLSDRFSAERPKGSFSTLEIQRTEQGDSAMYLCASSPAGQGNTEAFFGQGTRLTVV.

The rearrangement joins TRBV25-1 to TRBJ2-1; 7 nucleotides agree with TRBD2. V shed 4 bases and J 7 bases; nucleotides not matched to a gene: 4. Per germline, CDR1 MGHDK and CDR2 SYGVNS. The CDR3 has 13 amino acids. The CDR3 spells CASSGAGRNEQFF. DNA for the CDR3: TGTGCCAGCAGTGGAGCGGGAAGGAATGAGCAGTTCTTC.

The genes are TRBV5-8 and TRBJ1-2; D is perhaps TRBD1 (5 bases). In germline, CDR1 is SGHTS, CDR2 YDEGEE. CDR3 length equals 14 residues. The ends were cut back, 3 bases at V and 4 bases at J, with 13 bases in the middle. The CDR3 DNA is TGTGCCAGCAGCTGGGGCAGAACCATCTATGGCTACACCTTC. Its protein is CASSWGRTIYGYTF.

V and J are TRBV16 and TRBJ2-7, with TRBD1 matching over 11 bases. The V segment lost 2 bases and the J segment 4 bases; nucleotides outside the gene matches: 4. Germline loops: CDR1 KGHSY, CDR2 FQNENV. CDR3 length equals 15 residues. The CDR3 protein is CASSQTDRGPYEQYF. The DNA for the CDR3 is TGTGCCAGCAGCCAAACGGACAGGGGGCCTTACGAGCAGTACTTC.

The table lists this clone with a count of one. This chain links TRBV3-1 (or the pseudogene TRBV3-2) with TRBJ2-5, with 7 bases matching TRBD2. Germline V gene lookup returns CDR1 LGHDT and CDR2 YNNKEL (reference sequence). The CDR3 has 15 residues. V was pared by 5 bases and J by 4 bases, with 10 bases of the junction left unmatched. The CDR3 protein is CASSVRRGVGETQYF. In nucleotides, the CDR3 is TGTGCCAGCAGCGTCCGACGGGGGGTCGGAGAGACCCAGTACTTC.

J is TRBJ2-7 and V is TRBV28, with D perhaps TRBD2 (5 bases). From germline, CDR1 is MDHEN and CDR2 SYDVKM. V was shortened by 5 bases and J by 0 bases, with 14 bases between the two germline ends. The CDR3 spans 15 residues. This CDR3 reads CASSETGTSSYEQYF. The CDR3 DNA follows: TGTGCCAGCAGTGAAACCGGAACTAGCTCCTACGAGCAGTACTTC.